A single sample is the source of the 20 T cell receptor beta chains below, sequenced in a study of blood T cell repertoires in COVID-19. Libraries were prepared by immunoSEQ multiplex PCR; TCRdb keeps only in-frame clonotypes and omits some of them. The sample yields 490,000 or so clones, over 75% seen once. The source material was PBMCs or T cells enriched from blood (not recorded which). Receptors were obtained from a woman aged 40 to 55 who had recovered from COVID-19.

V usage is TRBV7-8 and J usage is TRBJ2-1; 7 positions match TRBD2. Germline CDR1 and CDR2: SGHVS and FQNEAQ. This CDR3 is 15 amino acids long. V was pared by 1 base and J by 8 bases, with 8 bases of the junction left unmatched. CDR3 residues: CASSLGPGGGDEQFF. CDR3 sequence (DNA): TGTGCCAGCAGCTTAGGCCCGGGGGGTGGTGATGAGCAGTTCTTC.

The CDR3 is CASSPPVSGRAGETQYF. The DNA for the CDR3 is TGTGCCAGCTCACCACCGGTTAGCGGGAGGGCCGGTGAGACCCAGTACTTC. V usage is TRBV18 and J usage is TRBJ2-5; 11 bases line up with TRBD2. This CDR3 has 17 amino acids. V shed 0 bases and J 5 bases; nucleotides not matched to a gene: 8. Germline CDR1 is KGHSH and CDR2 is LQKENI.

This chain links TRBV19 with TRBJ1-4; D perhaps matches TRBD1 (6 bases). This CDR3 spans 15 amino acids. The ends were cut back, 3 bases at V and 8 bases at J, with 16 bases in the middle. Germline V lookup: CDR1 LNHDA, CDR2 SQIVND (reference sequence). The CDR3 nucleotides are TGTGCCAGTAGTATGAGGTCGGGGGGCGGGGAAAAACTGTTTTTT. This sequence encodes CASSMRSGGGEKLFF.

In this sample, this clone turned up once. This sequence joins TRBV5-6 and TRBJ2-7, with 9 bases that match TRBD2. This CDR3 comprises 19 residues. CDR1 is SGHDT, CDR2 YYEEEE, per germline. The J segment lost 4 bases and the V segment lost 0 bases, leaving 17 bases of the junction unmatched. Here the CDR3 reads CASSLVRGTSGLALYEQYF. For the CDR3, the DNA is TGTGCCAGCAGCTTGGTAAGGGGCACCTCGGGACTAGCTTTATACGAGCAGTACTTC.

V and J are TRBV4-3 and TRBJ1-2, with 7 positions matching TRBD1. The V gene end was trimmed by 5 bases and the J gene end by 6 bases; junction bases not matched to a gene: 6. The CDR3 spans 13 residues. Germline lookup yields CDR1 LGHNA and CDR2 YSLEER. CDR3 residues: CASSYRQGNGYTF. DNA for the CDR3: TGCGCCAGCAGCTACCGACAGGGTAATGGCTACACCTTC.

The rearrangement joins TRBV4-1 to TRBJ2-7; 11 bases align to TRBD1. With V trimmed by 1 base and J by 6 bases, 8 bases remained unmatched. This CDR3 is 16 amino acids long. Germline V lookup: CDR1 MGHRA, CDR2 YSYEKL. Here the CDR3 DNA reads TGCGCCAGCAGCCAAGTTCCGGGACAGGGGGTCAGCGAGCAGTACTTC. Translating gives CASSQVPGQGVSEQYF.

V and J are TRBV10-2 and TRBJ2-2, with 7 bases that match TRBD1. This CDR3 comprises 13 residues. Germline V gives CDR1 WSHSY, CDR2 SAAADI. Trimming at V came to 5 bases and at J to 6 bases, leaving 3 bases not matched to a gene. The CDR3 is CASSSQGAGELFF. The CDR3 nucleotides read TGCGCCAGCAGTTCTCAGGGGGCCGGGGAGCTGTTTTTT.

The V call is TRBV7-7, the J call TRBJ2-7, with 8 bases matching TRBD1. CDR1 and CDR2 from the germline V gene are SSHAT and FNYEAQ (reference sequence). The CDR3 is 13 residues long. After removal of 3 bases from V and 4 bases from J, the junction contained 2 bases not matched to a gene. In DNA form, the CDR3 reads TGTGCCAGCAGCTTCGACAGGGGATACGAGCAGTACTTC. This translates into CASSFDRGYEQYF.

This chain links TRBV27 with TRBJ2-5; 7 bases line up with TRBD1. J gave up 2 bases and V 6 bases, and 9 bases lay outside the gene matches. The germline gives CDR1 MNHEY, CDR2 SMNVEV (reference sequence). This CDR3 has 15 amino acids. The CDR3 is CASRLGTAEQETQYF. CDR3 DNA: TGTGCCAGCAGGCTCGGGACAGCCGAACAAGAGACCCAGTACTTC.

The chain is built from TRBV7-9 and TRBJ1-1, with D possibly TRBD1 on 6 matching bases. The CDR3 totals 13 residues. Germline lookup yields CDR1 SEHNR and CDR2 FQNEAQ (reference sequence). With 7 bases removed from V and 4 bases from J, the gap between germline ends came to 13 bases. The CDR3 spells CASILQGGTEAFF. The CDR3 DNA is TGTGCCAGCATCCTACAGGGTGGCACTGAAGCTTTCTTT.

This chain joins TRBV25-1 and TRBJ1-2; TRBD1 matches 8 bases. This CDR3 contains 14 residues. With V trimmed by 2 bases and J by 4 bases, 3 bases remained unmatched. Per the germline V gene, CDR1 is MGHDK and CDR2 is SYGVNS. For the CDR3, the DNA is TGTGCCAGCAGTGAACATGGACAGGGCTATGGCTACACCTTC. Protein sequence: CASSEHGQGYGYTF.

V usage is TRBV19 and J usage is TRBJ2-2; D remains unclear. The germline gives CDR1 LNHDA, CDR2 SQIVND (reference sequence). This CDR3 is built from 15 residues. The V end was cut by 3 bases, the J end by 2 bases, with 10 bases between. CDR3 loop: CASSILPRNTGELFF. The CDR3 DNA reads TGTGCCAGTAGTATCCTACCAAGAAACACCGGGGAGCTGTTTTTT. The complete variable domain, with remaining parts taken from reference TRBV19 and TRBJ2-2, reads DGGITQSPKYLFRKEGQNVTLSCEQNLNHDAMYWYRQDPGQGLRLIYYSQIVNDFQKGDIAEGYSVSREKKESFPLTVTSAQKNPTAFYLCASSILPRNTGELFFGEGSRLTVL.

The chain links TRBV19 to TRBJ1-5, with unresolved D. From germline, CDR1 is LNHDA and CDR2 SQIVND (reference sequence). V shed 1 base and J shed 4 bases, with 11 bases lying between them. CDR3 size: 15 residues. This CDR3 is CASSIVPGRNQPQHF. As DNA, the CDR3 is TGTGCCAGTAGTATAGTACCGGGTAGGAATCAGCCCCAGCATTTT.

This chain uses TRBV3-1 (or the pseudogene TRBV3-2) with TRBJ1-1; D is uncertain. Looked up from germline, CDR1 is LGHDT and CDR2 is YNNKEL (reference sequence). V was clipped by 1 base and J by 4 bases, with 13 bases between them. The CDR3 extends over 15 amino acids. In DNA, the CDR3 is TGTGCCAGCAGCCAAGTCAACTGGACTAGCACTGAAGCTTTCTTT. This codes for CASSQVNWTSTEAFF.

V usage is TRBV29-1 and J usage is TRBJ2-1, with 7 bases lining up with TRBD2. This CDR3 is 14 amino acids long. Germline lookup yields CDR1 SQVTM and CDR2 ANQGSEA. V gave up 3 bases and J gave up 0 bases; unmatched junction bases: 2. CDR3 loop: CSVDQRGSYNEQFF. DNA for the CDR3: TGCAGCGTTGATCAGCGGGGCTCCTACAATGAGCAGTTCTTC.

The CDR3 spells CASSILAARTYEQYF. CDR3 bases: TGTGCCAGCAGCATACTAGCGGCAAGAACCTACGAGCAGTACTTC. The chain uses TRBV2 and TRBJ2-7; 8 bases align to TRBD2. This CDR3 contains 15 residues. In germline, CDR1 is SNHLY, CDR2 FYNNEI. V shed 6 bases and J 2 bases; nucleotides not matched to a gene: 9.

The chain employs TRBV5-1 and TRBJ2-2; no reliable D call. Trimming removed 4 bases from V and 2 bases from J, with 9 bases in between. Germline V gene lookup returns CDR1 SGHRS and CDR2 YFSETQ. This CDR3 has 14 amino acids. CDR3 loop: CASSAELNTGELFF. The CDR3, as DNA: TGCGCCAGCAGCGCGGAGCTAAACACCGGGGAGCTGTTTTTT.

The chain is built from TRBV30 and TRBJ2-7; 7 bases match TRBD1. The trim removed 4 bases at V and 2 bases at J, leaving 8 bases unmatched. The CDR3 runs 14 residues. The germline CDR1 and CDR2 sequences are GTSNPN and SVGIG (reference sequence). The CDR3 loop reads CAWTNDRVTYEQYF. The CDR3 region has the DNA TGTGCCTGGACTAATGACAGGGTCACCTACGAGCAGTACTTC.

The rearrangement links TRBV7-9 to TRBJ2-5, with 9 bases identical to TRBD2. Germline V lookup: CDR1 SEHNR, CDR2 FQNEAQ (reference sequence). V lost 2 bases, J lost 4 bases, and 8 bases stayed unmatched. The CDR3 loop spans 16 amino acids. CDR3 DNA sequence: TGTGCCAGCAGCTTACTGTCTAGCGGGATTTTAGAGACCCAGTACTTC. Translated, it gives CASSLLSSGILETQYF. Looking up the rest from reference TRBV7-9 and TRBJ2-5 gives the full variable domain: DTGVSQNPRHKITKRGQNVTFRCDPISEHNRLYWYRQTLGQGPEFLTYFQNEAQLEKSRLLSDRFSAERPKGSFSTLEIQRTEQGDSAMYLCASSLLSSGILETQYFGPGTRLLVL.

The rearrangement joins TRBV19 to TRBJ2-1, with a tentative D call TRBD2 (6 bases). V was cut by 4 bases and J by 3 bases, with 10 bases left in between. CDR1 is LNHDA and CDR2 is SQIVND in the germline V gene (reference sequence). The CDR3 has 14 residues. The CDR3 coding sequence is TGTGCCAGTAGTAGAGCGGGCCTCTACAATGAGCAGTTCTTC. Translated: CASSRAGLYNEQFF.